These 27 T cell receptor beta chains were all obtained from the same sample, sequenced in a study of molecular identifiers for immune sequencing clone quantification. TCRdb re-derived calls from the PCR reads in MiXCR, one entry per CDR3 protein. In the table there are some 320,000 distinct CDR3 sequences, 24% of which are singletons. The sequenced material came from naive CD8+ T cells from blood, with Jurkat cell RNA spiked in. Subset of the sample: FACS-sorted CD8+CD4-CCR7+CD45RA+ naive T cells. Every receptor here comes from a human donor in good health. Some libraries in this study had Jurkat cell RNA spiked in.

With regard to this clonotype: One end of the junction fails to match germline, which may point to a read error. The chain employs TRBV5-4 and TRBJ2-2; TRBD1 matches at 8 bases. CDR1 and CDR2 (germline): SGHNT, YYREEE (reference sequence). The CDR3 loop spans 12 amino acids. The CDR3 nucleotides read TGTGCCAGCAGCTTAGGAACAGGGGGGCTGTTTTTT. It specifies CASSLGTGGLFF.

The chain is built from TRBV4-2 and TRBJ2-6, with D uncertain. Looked up from germline, CDR1 is LGHNA and CDR2 is YNFKEQ. V lost 1 base to trimming and J lost 0 bases, with 13 bases between them. This CDR3 is built from 18 residues. The CDR3 DNA sequence: TGTGCCAGCAGCCAAGGCCTACCTCCGGACTCTGGGGCCAACGTCCTGACTTTC. The encoded protein is CASSQGLPPDSGANVLTF.

As for this clonotype: A clone one base away is much larger, so this may be a read error. This sequence joins TRBV9 and TRBJ1-6; 8 positions match TRBD1. The CDR3 is 17 residues long. Germline CDR1 SGDLS, CDR2 YYNGEE. The CDR3 region is CASSGQGTYSYNSPHHF. CDR3 nucleotides: TGTGCCAGCAGCGGACAGGGGACGTACTCCTATAATTCACCCCACCACTTT.

This clonotype was seen repeatedly, ten times or more. This rearrangement joins TRBV12-3 or TRBV12-4 to TRBJ2-2; D perhaps matches TRBD2 (5 bases). Trimming took off 5 bases at V and 5 bases at J, with 15 bases between the two ends. The CDR3 contains 15 residues. CDR3 in DNA: TGTGCCAGCAGTCCGACTAAATTCGGTACCGGGGAGCTGTTTTTT. Translating gives CASSPTKFGTGELFF.

Comment on this clonotype: A much larger clone lies one base from this, so it may be a read error. V usage is TRBV9 and J usage is TRBJ1-2; 7 bases fit TRBD1. Germline loops: CDR1 SGDLS, CDR2 YYNGEE. CDR3 size: 16 residues. This CDR3 is CACSVGTEHSNYGYTF. The CDR3 DNA reads as TGTGCCTGCAGCGTAGGGACAGAGCATTCTAACTATGGCTACACCTTC.

On this clonotype: The junction differs from germline at one of its ends, possibly a read error. V usage is TRBV19 and J usage is TRBJ2-5; 7 bases are shared with TRBD1. CDR3 size: 13 residues. The germline gives CDR1 LNHDA, CDR2 SQIVND (reference sequence). The CDR3 DNA sequence: TGTGCCGGTAGTGCAGGGGGTGTGGTGCCCCAGTACTTC. Its translation is CAGSAGGVVPQYF.

The V and J genes are TRBV27 and TRBJ2-6, with D possibly being TRBD2 (6 bases). CDR1 and CDR2 from the germline V gene are MNHEY and SMNVEV (reference sequence). The CDR3 covers 15 residues. V was trimmed by 3 bases and J by 5 bases, leaving 11 bases between them. The CDR3 sequence is CASSLAGPRANVLTF. As DNA, the CDR3 is TGTGCCAGCAGTTTGGCGGGGCCTAGGGCCAACGTCCTGACTTTC.

This clonotype was seen more than once but under ten times. CDR3 in DNA: TGTGCCAGCAGCCAAGAGTCCCACAGGCAGCATTTT. Amino acid sequence: CASSQESHRQHF. The chain joins TRBV3-1 to TRBJ1-5; D might be TRBD1 (5 bases). Trimming took 0 bases from V and 13 from J, leaving 10 bases between them. Germline V lookup: CDR1 LGHDT, CDR2 YNNKEL (reference sequence). CDR3 length: 12 residues. The complete variable domain, with remaining parts taken from reference TRBV3-1 and TRBJ1-5, reads DTAVSQTPKYLVTQMGNDKSIKCEQNLGHDTMYWYKQDSKKFLKIMFSYNNKELIINETVPNRFSPKSPDKAHLNLHINSLELGDSAVYFCASSQESHRQHFGDGTRLSIL.

This chain uses TRBV7-2 with TRBJ2-7, with 8 positions matching TRBD2. Germline CDR1 is SGHTA and CDR2 is FQGNSA. V gave up 5 bases and J gave up 3 bases; unmatched junction bases: 6. The CDR3 runs to 14 residues. The CDR3 nucleotides are TGTGCCAGCAGCCGGCCGGGACTAGTCTACGAGCAGTACTTC. Protein product: CASSRPGLVYEQYF.

This clonotype was seen a handful of times. V gene TRBV19 combines with J gene TRBJ2-5, with 7 positions matching TRBD2. V shed 0 bases, J shed 6 bases, and the junction held 7 bases outside the gene matches. CDR3 length: 15 amino acids. Germline CDR1 and CDR2: LNHDA and SQIVND (reference sequence). CDR3 DNA: TGTGCCAGTAGTATAGATGGCGGGAGCAAAAAGACCCAGTACTTC. As protein: CASSIDGGSKKTQYF.

The chain uses TRBV2 and TRBJ2-3; no clear D. The CDR3 runs 12 residues. Germline V CDR1 and CDR2: SNHLY, FYNNEI. The V gene lost 8 bases and the J gene lost 6 bases, with 12 bases spanning the gap. This chain's CDR3 is CASEVIRDTQYF. The CDR3 DNA sequence: TGTGCCAGCGAAGTGATTAGGGATACGCAGTATTTT.

This clonotype was recorded only once. Lacking the conserved final phenylalanine or tryptophan, this CDR3 likely reflects a read error. The genes are TRBV5-6 and TRBJ2-5; 12 bases line up with TRBD2. The CDR3 is 18 residues long. Trimming cost V 0 bases and J 4 bases; bases outside gene matches: 10. Germline V gives CDR1 SGHDT, CDR2 YYEEEE. The chain's CDR3 is CASSLGPRTSGIPETQYY. As DNA, the CDR3 is TGTGCCAGCAGCTTGGGGCCTCGGACTAGCGGGATTCCAGAGACCCAGTACTAC.

This clonotype occurred many times. V gene TRBV12-3 or TRBV12-4 combines with J gene TRBJ1-1; 8 bases are shared with TRBD1. The length of the CDR3 is 14 residues. The V and J ends lost 7 bases and 4 bases, in that order; junction bases with no gene match: 8. In DNA form, the CDR3 reads TGTGCCAGCACCGCGGGACAGGTGGGCACTGAAGCTTTCTTT. Translation: CASTAGQVGTEAFF.

This clonotype was picked up a small number of times. The chain combines TRBV5-6 with TRBJ2-7; 8 nucleotides agree with TRBD2. This CDR3 is 15 amino acids long. The germline V gene encodes CDR1 SGHDT and CDR2 YYEEEE. Losses at the gene ends were 1 base for V and 4 bases for J; bases not matched to a gene: 7. CDR3 nucleotide sequence: TGTGCCAGCAGCTTGATTCCCGGGACTAGTTACGAGCAGTACTTC. Amino acid sequence: CASSLIPGTSYEQYF. The complete variable domain, with remaining parts taken from reference TRBV5-6 and TRBJ2-7, reads DAGVTQSPTHLIKTRGQQVTLRCSPKSGHDTVSWYQQALGQGPQFIFQYYEEEERQRGNFPDRFSGHQFPNYSSELNVNALLLGDSALYLCASSLIPGTSYEQYFGPGTRLTVT.

About this clonotype: A much more abundant neighbour one base away suggests this may be a read error. The chain is built from TRBV6-5 and TRBJ1-2; the D is unclear. The V and J ends lost 10 bases and 8 bases respectively, with 14 bases between them. There are 11 residues in the CDR3. Germline V gives CDR1 MNHEY, CDR2 SVGAGI. CDR3 DNA: TGTGCCACGGAAACAGAGGGAGGCTACACCTTC. It specifies CATETEGGYTF.

Concerning this clonotype itself: This may stem from a read error, because a much larger clone lies one nucleotide away. The V call is TRBV7-9, the J call TRBJ2-7; 7 bases map to TRBD2. The CDR3 totals 14 residues. Trimming at V came to 5 bases and at J to 5 bases, leaving 9 bases not matched to a gene. Germline assignment: CDR1 SEHNR and CDR2 FQNEAQ (reference sequence). The CDR3 DNA follows: TGTGCCAGCAGCCCATGGGACGGGACTAACGAGCAGTACTTC. Residues: CASSPWDGTNEQYF.

In regard to this clonotype: This may be a read error: a much more frequent sequence differs by one nucleotide. The J gene is TRBJ2-7, the V gene TRBV7-9, with 10 bases aligning to TRBD2. Per the germline V gene, CDR1 is SEHNR and CDR2 is FQNEAQ (reference sequence). CDR3 size: 14 residues. CDR3 in DNA: TGTGCCAGCAGCTCCCCTAGCGGGAGTTCCGAGCAGTGCTTC. Translated, it gives CASSSPSGSSEQCF. The variable domain in full, with the rest retrieved from reference TRBV7-9 and TRBJ2-7, is DTGVSQNPRHKITKRGQNVTFRCDPISEHNRLYWYRQTLGQGPEFLTYFQNEAQLEKSRLLSDRFSAERPKGSFSTLEIQRTEQGDSAMYLCASSSPSGSSEQCFGPGTRLTVT.

The CDR3 DNA reads TGCAGCGTCATTCCAGGAATGGTTAGTGAGCAGTTCTTC. Translated, it gives CSVIPGMVSEQFF. The chain couples TRBV29-1 to TRBJ2-1; D is unresolved. V lost 6 bases to trimming and J lost 9 bases, with 18 bases between them. Germline V gene data show CDR1 as SQVTM and CDR2 as ANQGSEA. This CDR3 contains 13 residues.

The chain combines TRBV7-6 with TRBJ1-4; 11 nucleotides align to TRBD1. With V trimmed by 2 bases and J by 7 bases, 18 bases remained unmatched. The germline V gene has CDR1 SGHVS and CDR2 FNYEAQ. This CDR3 is 20 amino acids long. CDR3 in amino acids: CASSLFPVTSRTGGGEKLFF. In DNA form, the CDR3 reads TGTGCCAGCAGCTTATTTCCCGTTACGTCGAGGACAGGGGGCGGTGAAAAACTGTTTTTT.

Worth noting for this clonotype: At one of its ends the junction is not consistent with the germline gene, which may arise from a read error. The chain combines TRBV2 with TRBJ2-7, with D perhaps matching TRBD1 (5 bases). Per the germline V gene, CDR1 is SNHLY and CDR2 is FYNNEI. The CDR3 has 9 residues. The CDR3 DNA reads as TGTGCCAGCGGGGCTCAAACCCTCTTC. Protein: CASGAQTLF.

At least ten counts were recorded for this clonotype. This chain links TRBV19 with TRBJ2-3, with 12 bases lining up with TRBD2. Germline V CDR1 and CDR2: LNHDA, SQIVND (reference sequence). V lost 5 bases to trimming and J lost 6 bases; unmatched junction nucleotides: 3. This CDR3 is 14 amino acids long. CDR3 sequence reads: CASSFLAGGDTQYF. Here the CDR3 DNA reads TGTGCCAGTAGTTTTCTAGCGGGAGGGGATACGCAGTATTTT.

A few counts support this clonotype. This chain connects TRBV7-2 to TRBJ2-7; TRBD2 aligns across 7 bases. Germline V gene lookup returns CDR1 SGHTA and CDR2 FQGNSA. Trimming at V came to 5 bases and at J to 6 bases, leaving 10 bases not matched to a gene. The CDR3 spans 14 residues. DNA of the CDR3: TGTGCCAGCAGCCCACATCCTCCGGGGGGCGAGCAGTACTTC. Translating gives CASSPHPPGGEQYF.

The rearrangement joins TRBV30 to TRBJ1-2; a possible D gene is TRBD1 (5 bases). Germline V gene data show CDR1 as GTSNPN and CDR2 as SVGIG (reference sequence). V lost 2 bases to trimming and J lost 5 bases, with 12 bases between them. The CDR3 spans 13 residues. CDR3 nucleotides: TGTGCCTGGAGTTTTGGGGACCAATATGGCTACACCTTC. Residues: CAWSFGDQYGYTF.

The V call is TRBV5-1, the J call TRBJ2-1; no clear D gene. CDR3 length: 15 residues. In germline, CDR1 is SGHRS, CDR2 YFSETQ. The germline V and J ends were trimmed by 1 base and 5 bases, with 13 bases remaining between them. The DNA of the CDR3 is TGCGCCAGCAGCTTGAGTTCCCCGGAACACAATGAGCAGTTCTTC. It codes for CASSLSSPEHNEQFF. Complete variable domain (other parts from reference TRBV5-1 and TRBJ2-1): KAGVTQTPRYLIKTRGQQVTLSCSPISGHRSVSWYQQTPGQGLQFLFEYFSETQRNKGNFPGRFSGRQFSNSRSEMNVSTLELGDSALYLCASSLSSPEHNEQFFGPGTRLTVL.

J is TRBJ1-6 and V is TRBV6-2 or TRBV6-3; no definite D call. Germline CDR1 MNHEY, CDR2 SVGEGT. The CDR3 length is 13 residues. Trimming took off 6 bases at V and 9 bases at J, with 12 bases between the two ends. The CDR3 DNA reads TGTGCCAGCAGAGACCCTAACCTTTCACCCCTCCACTTT. The encoded protein is CASRDPNLSPLHF.

There are many counts of this clonotype. The CDR3 protein is CASSQEDRETYGYTF. The CDR3 coding sequence is TGCGCCAGCAGCCAAGAGGACAGGGAAACCTATGGCTACACCTTC. The V and J genes are TRBV4-1 and TRBJ1-2; 8 positions match TRBD1. The V segment lost 0 bases and the J segment 4 bases; nucleotides outside the gene matches: 4. Germline V gene lookup returns CDR1 MGHRA and CDR2 YSYEKL. The length of the CDR3 is 15 residues.

This chain links TRBV19 with TRBJ1-5; D ambiguous. This CDR3 contains 15 residues. Germline lookup yields CDR1 LNHDA and CDR2 SQIVND (reference sequence). V lost 1 base to trimming and J lost 5 bases, with 12 bases between them. The CDR3 nucleotides are TGTGCCAGTAGTATAGTCTCGGACGGATATCAGCCCCAGCATTTT. Its protein is CASSIVSDGYQPQHF.